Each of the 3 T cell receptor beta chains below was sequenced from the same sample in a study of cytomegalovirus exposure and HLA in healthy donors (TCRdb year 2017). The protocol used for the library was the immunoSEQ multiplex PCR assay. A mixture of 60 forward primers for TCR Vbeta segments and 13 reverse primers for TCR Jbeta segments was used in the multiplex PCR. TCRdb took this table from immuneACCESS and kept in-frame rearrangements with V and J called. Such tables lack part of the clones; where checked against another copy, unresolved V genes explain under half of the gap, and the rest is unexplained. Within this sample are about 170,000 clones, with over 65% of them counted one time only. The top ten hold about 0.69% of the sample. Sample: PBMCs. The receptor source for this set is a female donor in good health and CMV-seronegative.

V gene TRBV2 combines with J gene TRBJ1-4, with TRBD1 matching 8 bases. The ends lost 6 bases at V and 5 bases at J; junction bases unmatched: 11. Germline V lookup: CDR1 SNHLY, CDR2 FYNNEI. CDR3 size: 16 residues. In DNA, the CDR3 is TGTGCCAGCAGAGGCAGGGGGCAGGGGGGAAATGAAAAACTGTTTTTT. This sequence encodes CASRGRGQGGNEKLFF. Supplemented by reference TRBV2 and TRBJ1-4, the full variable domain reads EPEVTQTPSHQVTQMGQEVILRCVPISNHLYFYWYRQILGQKVEFLVSFYNNEISEKSEIFDDQFSVERPDGSNFTLKIRSTKLEDSAMYFCASRGRGQGGNEKLFFGSGTQLSVL.

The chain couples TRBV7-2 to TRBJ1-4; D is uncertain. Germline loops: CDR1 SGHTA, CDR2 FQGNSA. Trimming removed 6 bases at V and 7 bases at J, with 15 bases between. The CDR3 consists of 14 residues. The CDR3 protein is CASRPGLGGEKLFF. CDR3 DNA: TGTGCCAGCAGACCGGGCCTGGGAGGTGAAAAACTGTTTTTT. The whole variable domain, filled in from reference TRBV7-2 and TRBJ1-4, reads GAGVSQSPSNKVTEKGKDVELRCDPISGHTALYWYRQSLGQGLEFLIYFQGNSAPDKSGLPSDRFSAERTGGSVSTLTIQRTQQEDSAVYLCASRPGLGGEKLFFGSGTQLSVL.

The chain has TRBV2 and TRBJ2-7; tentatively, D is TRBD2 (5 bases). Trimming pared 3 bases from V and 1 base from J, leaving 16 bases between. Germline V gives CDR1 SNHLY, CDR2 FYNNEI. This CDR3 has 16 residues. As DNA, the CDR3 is TGTGCCAGCAGTGAGGACTCACGTCGGCGGTCCTACGAGCAGTACTTC. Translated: CASSEDSRRRSYEQYF.